The source of this T cell receptor beta chain is a study of T cell responses to AZD1222 COVID-19 vaccine. Assay: immunoSEQ multiplex PCR; the TCRdb copy retains only in-frame clones and omits some. In the table there are 150,000 or so clones, around 88% of which are singletons. V was shortened by 3 bases and J by 2 bases, with 8 bases between the two germline ends. Germline V CDR1 and CDR2: MRHNA, SNTAGT. The CDR3 consists of 14 residues. With respect to this clone: The sample contains more than one DNA sequence encoding this CDR3.

The source material was peripheral blood, sampled on day 0 of AZD1222 vaccination. The receptor comes from an adult in good health. The J gene is TRBJ1-5, the V gene TRBV6-4; the D gene is possibly TRBD1 (6 bases). CDR3 residues: CASSEQGGNQPQHF. CDR3 coding DNA: TGTGCCAGCAGTGAACAGGGCGGCAATCAGCCCCAGCATTTT.